This T cell receptor (beta chain) originates from a study of cytomegalovirus exposure and HLA in healthy donors. The CDR3 sequence is 15 residues long. Trimming took 0 bases from V and 2 from J; bases not matched to a gene: 3. Germline V gene sequence: CDR1 MGHRA, CDR2 YSYEKL. The assay was immunoSEQ multiplex PCR, and TCRdb's table has in-frame clones only and misses some. In the table there are about 130,000 clones, about nine tenths of which are singletons. Source material: PBMCs. This sequence joins TRBV4-1 and TRBJ2-5, with 7 bases that match TRBD1. This clonotype originated in a woman aged 18-29 years in good health and CMV-seronegative. The DNA for the CDR3 is TGCGCCAGCAGCCAAGACGGGACAGAACAAGAGACCCAGTACTTC. Protein: CASSQDGTEQETQYF.